These T cell receptor beta chains were read from a single sample in a study of blood T cell repertoires in COVID-19. Assay: immunoSEQ multiplex PCR; the TCRdb copy retains only in-frame clones and omits some. The sample lists about 300,000 clones, 85% to 90% occurring once. Source material: peripheral blood. These receptors all stem from a woman aged 50 to 60 with COVID-19, enrolled during active disease. Each CDR3 is given with its conserved first and last residue. D genes are given only for firm matches. Rows may omit the clone size; those that give it use once, few, many or a size class.

D gene: NA; V gene: TRBV5-1; J gene: TRBJ1-2; clone size: once; CDR3 protein: CASSLAGVEGYTF; CDR3 DNA: TGCGCCAGCAGCTTGGCCGGGGTTGAGGGCTACACCTTC
D gene: TRBD2; V gene: TRBV29-1; J gene: TRBJ2-3; clone size: few; CDR3 protein: CSVDRSQTSGRFDTQYF; CDR3 DNA: TGCAGCGTTGACAGAAGCCAGACTAGCGGGAGGTTCGATACGCAGTATTTT
D gene: NA; V gene: TRBV7-9; J gene: TRBJ1-2; clone size: few; CDR3 protein: CASSLSNFIRYGYTF; CDR3 DNA: TGTGCCAGCAGCTTGTCCAACTTTATTCGATATGGCTACACCTTC
D gene: TRBD1; V gene: TRBV25-1; J gene: TRBJ1-1; clone size: NA; CDR3 protein: CASSGSGGTEAFF; CDR3 DNA: TGTGCCAGCAGTGGCTCAGGGGGCACTGAAGCTTTCTTT
D gene: NA; V gene: TRBV12-3/TRBV12-4; J gene: TRBJ1-1; clone size: NA; CDR3 protein: CASSPRRGTEAFF; CDR3 DNA: TGTGCCAGCAGTCCCCGTCGGGGGACTGAAGCTTTCTTT
D gene: TRBD1; V gene: TRBV4-1; J gene: TRBJ2-1; clone size: NA; CDR3 protein: CASSRGQGAGNEQFF; CDR3 DNA: TGCGCCAGCAGCCGTGGACAGGGGGCGGGGAATGAGCAGTTCTTC
D gene: NA; V gene: TRBV5-1; J gene: TRBJ2-3; clone size: NA; CDR3 protein: CASSLEQIGDTQYF; CDR3 DNA: TGCGCCAGCAGCTTGGAGCAGATCGGGGATACGCAGTATTTT
D gene: NA; V gene: TRBV4-1; J gene: TRBJ2-4; clone size: NA; CDR3 protein: CASSHHESLAKNIQYF; CDR3 DNA: TGCGCCAGCAGCCATCACGAGAGTCTAGCCAAAAACATTCAGTACTTC
D gene: NA; V gene: TRBV6-7; J gene: TRBJ2-7; clone size: NA; CDR3 protein: CASSYSRELYEQYF; CDR3 DNA: TGTGCCAGCAGTTACTCCAGGGAACTCTACGAGCAGTACTTC
D gene: TRBD1; V gene: TRBV28; J gene: TRBJ1-5; clone size: once; CDR3 protein: CASRGAGTGRDQPQHF; CDR3 DNA: TGTGCCAGCAGGGGGGCCGGGACAGGGCGCGATCAGCCCCAGCATTTT
D gene: NA; V gene: TRBV6-5; J gene: TRBJ1-2; clone size: NA; CDR3 protein: CASGALGFYGYTF; CDR3 DNA: TGTGCCAGCGGGGCCCTAGGCTTCTATGGCTACACCTTC
D gene: NA; V gene: TRBV25-1; J gene: TRBJ1-5; clone size: NA; CDR3 protein: CASSDSYQPQHF; CDR3 DNA: TGTGCCAGCAGTGACTCTTATCAGCCCCAGCATTTT
D gene: TRBD1; V gene: TRBV11-3; J gene: TRBJ2-7; clone size: NA; CDR3 protein: CASSRTGDPLRMPYF; CDR3 DNA: TGTGCCAGCAGTCGTACAGGGGACCCACTTCGAATGCCGTACTTC
D gene: TRBD2; V gene: TRBV2; J gene: TRBJ2-7; clone size: NA; CDR3 protein: CASRKGLAGDYEQYF; CDR3 DNA: TGTGCCAGCAGGAAAGGACTAGCGGGAGACTACGAGCAGTACTTC
D gene: NA; V gene: TRBV12-5; J gene: TRBJ1-3; clone size: NA; CDR3 protein: CASGLGVKSGNTIYF; CDR3 DNA: TGTGCTAGTGGTTTGGGCGTGAAGTCTGGAAACACCATATATTTT
D gene: TRBD1; V gene: TRBV12-3/TRBV12-4; J gene: TRBJ1-5; clone size: NA; CDR3 protein: CASGDSGNQPQHF; CDR3 DNA: TGTGCCAGCGGGGACAGCGGTAATCAGCCCCAGCATTTT
D gene: NA; V gene: TRBV30; J gene: TRBJ2-3; clone size: NA; CDR3 protein: CASRARGTDTQYF; CDR3 DNA: TGTGCCTCGCGGGCCCGTGGCACAGATACGCAGTATTTT
D gene: NA; V gene: TRBV5-1; J gene: TRBJ2-2; clone size: NA; CDR3 protein: CASSGGYTGELFF; CDR3 DNA: TGCGCCAGCAGTGGGGGGTACACCGGGGAGCTGTTTTTT
D gene: NA; V gene: TRBV19; J gene: TRBJ1-5; clone size: NA; CDR3 protein: CASSIDQNSNQPQHF; CDR3 DNA: TGTGCCAGTAGTATAGACCAAAATAGCAATCAGCCCCAGCATTTT
D gene: NA; V gene: TRBV29-1; J gene: TRBJ2-3; clone size: NA; CDR3 protein: CSVDSGGTDTQYF; CDR3 DNA: TGCAGCGTTGATTCCGGGGGCACAGATACGCAGTATTTT